This T cell receptor beta chain originates from a study of OX40 agonist ivuxolimab in advanced cancers. The overall study: Patients in dose escalation had liver, melanoma, kidney or head and neck cancers.

Exclusion applied to patients with autoimmune disease history or systemic immunosuppression. To note about this clone: Its antigen is as yet unknown.

Assay used: immunoSEQ multiplex PCR; TCRdb lists only in-frame clones, some missing. The sample lists tens of thousands of clones, roughly 91% occurring once. Study outcomes and limitations: Researchers did not determine the expanded peripheral T cells' antigen specificity. Clones of CD4+ and CD8+ blood T cells grew by week 6 at doses of 0.1 to 3.0 mg/kg.

The material was CD4+ or CD8+ T cells sorted from blood, obtained in a trial of the OX40 agonist ivuxolimab. This clonotype originated in an adult with an advanced solid tumor such as melanoma, head and neck, liver or kidney cancer.

The CDR3 region has the DNA TGTGCCAGCAGCTCCGTACAGGGGAGCTCTGGAAACACCATATATTTT. Its protein is CASSSVQGSSGNTIYF. This chain joins TRBV5-6 and TRBJ1-3; 7 bases map to TRBD1. Germline V gives CDR1 SGHDT, CDR2 YYEEEE. The CDR3 spans 16 residues. J was trimmed by 0 bases and V by 3 bases; bases with no gene match: 6. Full variable domain (outside the CDR3, taken from reference TRBV5-6 and TRBJ1-3): DAGVTQSPTHLIKTRGQQVTLRCSPKSGHDTVSWYQQALGQGPQFIFQYYEEEERQRGNFPDRFSGHQFPNYSSELNVNALLLGDSALYLCASSSVQGSSGNTIYFGEGSWLTVV.